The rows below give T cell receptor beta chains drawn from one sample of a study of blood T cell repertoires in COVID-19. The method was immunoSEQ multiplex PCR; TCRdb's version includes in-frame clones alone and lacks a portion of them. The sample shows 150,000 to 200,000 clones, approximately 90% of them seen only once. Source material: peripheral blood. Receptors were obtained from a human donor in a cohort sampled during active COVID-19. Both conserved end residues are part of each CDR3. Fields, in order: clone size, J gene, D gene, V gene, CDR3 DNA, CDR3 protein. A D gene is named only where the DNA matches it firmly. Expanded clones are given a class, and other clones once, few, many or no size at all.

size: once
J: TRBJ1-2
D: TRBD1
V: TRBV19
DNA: TGTGCCAGTAACCTCGGGACAGGGGGTCGGGGCTACACCTTC
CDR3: CASNLGTGGRGYTF

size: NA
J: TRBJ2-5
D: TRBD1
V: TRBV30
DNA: TGTGCCTGGAGTGTTTGGACAGGGAGTGGCGAGACCCAGTACTTC
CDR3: CAWSVWTGSGETQYF

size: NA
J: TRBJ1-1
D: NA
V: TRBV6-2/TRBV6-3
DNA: TGTGCCAGCAGTTCCCCATCTACAGGGAAAGCTTTCTTT
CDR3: CASSSPSTGKAFF

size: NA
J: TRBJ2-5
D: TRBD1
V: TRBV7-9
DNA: TGTGCCAGCAGCTTAGCGACAGGGGCCGGGGGAGAGACCCAGTACTTC
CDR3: CASSLATGAGGETQYF

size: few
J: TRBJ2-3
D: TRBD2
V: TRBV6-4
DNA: TGTGCCAGCAGTAAGACTAGCGGTGGCACAGATACGCAGTATTTT
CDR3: CASSKTSGGTDTQYF

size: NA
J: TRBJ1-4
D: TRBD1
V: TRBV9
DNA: TGTGCCAGCAGCGTAGCAGGACAGGCCAATGAAAAACTGTTTTTT
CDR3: CASSVAGQANEKLFF

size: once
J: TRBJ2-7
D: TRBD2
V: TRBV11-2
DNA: TGTGCCAGCAGCTCGATACTAGCGCCTAGGGCCTACGAGCAGTACTTC
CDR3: CASSSILAPRAYEQYF

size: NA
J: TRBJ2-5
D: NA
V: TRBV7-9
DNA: TGTGCCAGCCAGGGGCGGTCGGAGACCCAGTACTTC
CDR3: CASQGRSETQYF

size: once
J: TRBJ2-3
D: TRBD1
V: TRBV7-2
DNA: TGTGCCAGCAGCTTATCACAGGGGCCTCGGGATACGCAGTATTTT
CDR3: CASSLSQGPRDTQYF

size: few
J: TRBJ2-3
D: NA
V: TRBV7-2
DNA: TGTGCCAGCAGCTTACGTGGGGGCGCGTCCACAGATACGCAGTATTTT
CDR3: CASSLRGGASTDTQYF

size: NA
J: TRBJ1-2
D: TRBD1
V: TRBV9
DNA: TGTGCCAGCAGCGTTATGACAGGGGGCAACTATGGCTACACCTTC
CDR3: CASSVMTGGNYGYTF

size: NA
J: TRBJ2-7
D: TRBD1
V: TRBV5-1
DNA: TGCGCCAGCAGCCCGGGACAGGGGGGCTACGAGCAGTACTTC
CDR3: CASSPGQGGYEQYF

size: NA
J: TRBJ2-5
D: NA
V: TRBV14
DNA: TGTGCCAGCAGCCCGGGACAACCTGGGGAGACCCAGTACTTC
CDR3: CASSPGQPGETQYF

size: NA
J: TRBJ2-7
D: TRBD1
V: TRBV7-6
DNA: TGTGCCAGCAGCTTAGCTGGAGGGACAGGGGACGAGCAGTACTTC
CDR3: CASSLAGGTGDEQYF

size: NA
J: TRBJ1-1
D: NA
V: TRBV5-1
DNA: TGCGCCAGCAGCTTCCTCACCGGGAACACTGAAGCTTTCTTT
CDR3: CASSFLTGNTEAFF

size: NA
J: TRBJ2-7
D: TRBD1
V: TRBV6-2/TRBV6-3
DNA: TGTGCCAGCAGTACCCGGGGACAGGCCCTAAACTACGAGCAGTACTTC
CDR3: CASSTRGQALNYEQYF

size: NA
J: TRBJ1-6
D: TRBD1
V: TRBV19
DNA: TGTGCCAGTACCAACAGGGGGCTTGGGTCCTATAATTCACCCCTCCACTTT
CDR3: CASTNRGLGSYNSPLHF

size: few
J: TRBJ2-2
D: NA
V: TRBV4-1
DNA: TGCGCCAGCAGCCAAGATCCAGGGGTAGCCGGGGAGCTGTTTTTT
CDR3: CASSQDPGVAGELFF

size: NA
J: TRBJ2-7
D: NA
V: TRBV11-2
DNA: TGTGCCAGCAGCCGTACAGGTAACAAGGGCGAGCAGTACTTC
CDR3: CASSRTGNKGEQYF

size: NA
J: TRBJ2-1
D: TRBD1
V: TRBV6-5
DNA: TGTGCCAGCAGTACGGACAGGGGGCAGTTCAATGAGCAGTTCTTC
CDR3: CASSTDRGQFNEQFF

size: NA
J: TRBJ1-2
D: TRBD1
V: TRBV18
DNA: TGTGCCAGCTCACCACCCGACAGGGGTGGCTACACCTTC
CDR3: CASSPPDRGGYTF